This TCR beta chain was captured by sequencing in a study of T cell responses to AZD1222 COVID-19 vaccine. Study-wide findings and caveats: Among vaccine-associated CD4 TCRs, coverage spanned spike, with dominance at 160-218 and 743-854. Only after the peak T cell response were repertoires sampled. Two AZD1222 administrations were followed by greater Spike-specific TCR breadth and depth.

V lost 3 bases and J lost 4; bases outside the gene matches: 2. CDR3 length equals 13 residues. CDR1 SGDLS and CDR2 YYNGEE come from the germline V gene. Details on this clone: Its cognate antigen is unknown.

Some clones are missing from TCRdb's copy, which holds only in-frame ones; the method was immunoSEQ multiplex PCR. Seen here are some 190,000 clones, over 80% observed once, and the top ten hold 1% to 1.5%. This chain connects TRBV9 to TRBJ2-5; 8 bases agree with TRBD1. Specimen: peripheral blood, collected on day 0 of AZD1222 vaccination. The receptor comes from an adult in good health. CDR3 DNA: TGTGCCAGCAGCGCGGGGACAGGAGAGACCCAGTACTTC. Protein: CASSAGTGETQYF. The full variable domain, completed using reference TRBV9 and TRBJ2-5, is DSGVTQTPKHLITATGQRVTLRCSPRSGDLSVYWYQQSLDQGLQFLIQYYNGEERAKGNILERFSAQQFPDLHSELNLSSLELGDSALYFCASSAGTGETQYFGPGTRLLVL.